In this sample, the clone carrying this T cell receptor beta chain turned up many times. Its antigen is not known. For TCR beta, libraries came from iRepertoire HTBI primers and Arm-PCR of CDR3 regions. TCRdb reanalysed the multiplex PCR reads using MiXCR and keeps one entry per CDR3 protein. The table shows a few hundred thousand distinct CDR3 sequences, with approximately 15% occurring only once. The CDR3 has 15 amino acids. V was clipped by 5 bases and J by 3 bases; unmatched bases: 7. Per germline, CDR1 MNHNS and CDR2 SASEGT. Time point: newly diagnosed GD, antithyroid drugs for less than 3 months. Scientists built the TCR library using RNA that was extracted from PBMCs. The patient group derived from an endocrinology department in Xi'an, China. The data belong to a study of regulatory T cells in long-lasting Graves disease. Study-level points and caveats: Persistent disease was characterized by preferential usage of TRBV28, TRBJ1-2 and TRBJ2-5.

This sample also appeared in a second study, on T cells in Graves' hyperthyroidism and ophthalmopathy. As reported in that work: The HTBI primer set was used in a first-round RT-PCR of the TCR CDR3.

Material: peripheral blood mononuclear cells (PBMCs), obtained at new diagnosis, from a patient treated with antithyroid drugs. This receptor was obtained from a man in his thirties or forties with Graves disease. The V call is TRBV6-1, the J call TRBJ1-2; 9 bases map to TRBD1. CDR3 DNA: TGTGCCAGCAGTAGGTACAGGGGGCTCGACTATGGCTACACCTTC. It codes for CASSRYRGLDYGYTF.